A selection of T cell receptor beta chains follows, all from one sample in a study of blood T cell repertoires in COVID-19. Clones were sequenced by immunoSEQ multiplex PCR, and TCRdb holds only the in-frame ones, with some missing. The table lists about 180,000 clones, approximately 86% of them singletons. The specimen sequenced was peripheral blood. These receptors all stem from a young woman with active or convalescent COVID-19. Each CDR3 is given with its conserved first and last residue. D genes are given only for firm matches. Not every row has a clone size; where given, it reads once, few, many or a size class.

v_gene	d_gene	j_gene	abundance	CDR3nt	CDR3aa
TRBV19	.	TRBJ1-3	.	TGTGCCAGTAGTATCGGCCCGGGAGGGCCCGCCGATTTT	CASSIGPGGPADF
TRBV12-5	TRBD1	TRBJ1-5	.	TGTGCTAGTGGTGGGACAGCTAATCAGCCCCAGCATTTT	CASGGTANQPQHF
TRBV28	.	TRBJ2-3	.	TGTGCCAGCAGCCTATCTTTCGGGAGTGGTACAGATACGCAGTATTTT	CASSLSFGSGTDTQYF
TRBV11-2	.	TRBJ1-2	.	TGTGCCAGCAGCTTAGATCTAAGACGGACTGAAGGCTACACCTTC	CASSLDLRRTEGYTF
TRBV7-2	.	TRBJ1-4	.	TGTGCCAGCAGCCGGCAACCAGACAGGTCCCCTAAACTGTTTTTT	CASSRQPDRSPKLFF
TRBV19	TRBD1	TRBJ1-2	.	TGTGCCAGTACTTCTCTTGGGACAGGGACCTATGGCTACACCTTC	CASTSLGTGTYGYTF
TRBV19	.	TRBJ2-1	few	TGTGCCAGTATGTGGACAGTAGGACCCTACAATGAGCAGTTCTTC	CASMWTVGPYNEQFF
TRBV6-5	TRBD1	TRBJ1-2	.	TGTGCCAGCAGTCCTCTGACAGGGACCGATGGCTACACCTTC	CASSPLTGTDGYTF
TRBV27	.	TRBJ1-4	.	TGTGCCAGCAGACTCGGGACGGGGGTTAATGAAAAACTGTTTTTT	CASRLGTGVNEKLFF
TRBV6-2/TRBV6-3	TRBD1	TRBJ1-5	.	TGTGCCAGCAGTCGGGACAGGTCATTCAATCAGCCCCAGCATTTT	CASSRDRSFNQPQHF
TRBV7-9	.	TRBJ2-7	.	TGTGCCAGCAGCCGTACAATAAGGAGCGAGCAGTACTTC	CASSRTIRSEQYF
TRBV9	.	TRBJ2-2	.	TGTGCCAGCAGCACCCAACTAGGCATAAACACCGGGGAGCTGTTTTTT	CASSTQLGINTGELFF
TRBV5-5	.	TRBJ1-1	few	TGTGCCAGCAGCGGCCGTTCAGGGAACACTGAAGCTTTCTTT	CASSGRSGNTEAFF
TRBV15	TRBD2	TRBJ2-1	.	TGTGCCACCAGTTTTCAGCGGGGGTATTACAATGAGCAGTTCTTC	CATSFQRGYYNEQFF
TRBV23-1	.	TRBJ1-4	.	TGCGCCAGCAGTCAATCCTACAGTAATGAAAAACTGTTTTTT	CASSQSYSNEKLFF